The 17 T cell receptor beta chains given below trace back to one sample, sequenced in a study of beta chain features in type 1 diabetes. Study-wide results and caveats: Moderately but significantly shorter TCRB CDR3s were found in Type 1 diabetes patients in all four CD4+ subsets.

Reverse transcription of all isolated RNA meant that expressed TCRB transcripts were sequenced. The data were produced by immunoSEQ multiplex PCR, yet TCRdb's version contains in-frame clones alone and is incomplete. The data hold approximately 360,000 clones, with about 12% observed a single time. These TCRs are of unknown antigen specificity. What was sequenced was naive CD4+ T cells from blood. The origin of the receptors is a woman in her late teens or twenties with type 1 diabetes.

In its sample, this clone was seen a few times. The rearrangement links TRBV6-1 to TRBJ2-1; 13 positions match TRBD2. This CDR3 is 13 amino acids long. Per germline, CDR1 MNHNS and CDR2 SASEGT. After removal of 8 bases from V and 10 bases from J, the junction contained 5 bases not matched to a gene. CDR3 coding DNA: TGTGCCAGCGGGAGACTAGCGGGAGGAGAGCAGTTCTTC. Translated: CASGRLAGGEQFF.

This clone was recorded a few times. The rearrangement links TRBV30 to TRBJ1-5, with D maybe TRBD1 (5 bases). The CDR3 is 15 residues long. With 1 base removed from V and 4 bases from J, the gap between germline ends came to 14 bases. Germline CDR1 reads GTSNPN; CDR2 reads SVGIG (reference sequence). The CDR3 loop is CAWSDPRVGNQPQHF. CDR3 bases: TGTGCCTGGAGTGACCCCAGGGTCGGGAATCAGCCCCAGCATTTT.

This sequence joins TRBV7-3 and TRBJ2-5; 8 nucleotides match TRBD2. With 1 base clipped from V and 5 bases from J, the junction kept 15 bases outside the gene matches. CDR1 is SGHTA, CDR2 FQGTGA, per germline. CDR3 length: 18 residues. The CDR3 loop reads CASSLIGAGGPLRETQYF. In nucleotides, the CDR3 is TGTGCCAGCAGCTTAATAGGCGCGGGAGGACCTCTACGTGAGACCCAGTACTTC.

The J gene is TRBJ2-7, the V gene TRBV9; TRBD2 is a possible D gene (6 bases). CDR3 length equals 14 residues. V lost 4 bases and J lost 0, with 11 bases in between. Germline CDR1 SGDLS, CDR2 YYNGEE. Here the CDR3 DNA reads TGTGCCAGCAGCCTAGGCGGGGACTCCTACGAGCAGTACTTC. Translation gives CASSLGGDSYEQYF.

This clone occurred a few times. V is TRBV15 and J is TRBJ2-7; 7 bases match TRBD1. Unmatched junction bases numbered 6, after V lost 9 bases and J lost 7 bases. CDR1 and CDR2 (germline): LNHNV, YYDKDF (reference sequence). The CDR3 has 11 amino acids. This CDR3 is CATRQGLEQYF. DNA of the CDR3: TGTGCCACACGACAGGGTCTTGAGCAGTACTTC.

The chain joins TRBV14 to TRBJ2-5; 8 bases map to TRBD2. The junction had 13 bases not matched to a gene; V was cut back by 0 bases and J by 4 bases. This CDR3 region has 18 residues. CDR1 and CDR2 from the germline V gene are SGHDN and FVKESK. The CDR3 loop is CASSQDSLAGFLGETQYF. The CDR3 nucleotides are TGTGCCAGCAGCCAAGATTCCCTAGCGGGCTTCCTGGGAGAGACCCAGTACTTC.

This chain links TRBV2 with TRBJ2-7; 8 positions agree with TRBD1. Germline values: CDR1 SNHLY, CDR2 FYNNEI. Germline trimming cut 10 bases from V and 2 bases from J; bases unmatched to any gene: 4. This CDR3 is 12 amino acids long. For the CDR3, the DNA is TGTGCCACCGCGGGACAGGCCTACGAGCAGTACTTC. Amino acids: CATAGQAYEQYF.

V and J are TRBV19 and TRBJ1-3; D unclear. Germline CDR1 and CDR2: LNHDA and SQIVND (reference sequence). V gave up 7 bases and J gave up 0 bases, with 10 bases separating them. There are 14 residues in the CDR3. The CDR3: CASMAAASGNTIYF. CDR3 DNA: TGTGCCAGTATGGCGGCAGCCTCTGGAAACACCATATATTTT.

V gene TRBV10-3 combines with J gene TRBJ2-5, with 8 bases lining up with TRBD1. The CDR3 has 13 residues. The ends lost 4 bases at V and 4 bases at J; junction bases unmatched: 2. Germline CDR1 ENHRY, CDR2 SYGVKD. DNA for the CDR3: TGTGCCATCAGTGGACAGGGGCGAGAGACCCAGTACTTC. Residues: CAISGQGRETQYF.

A few counts support this clone. This sequence joins TRBV10-3 and TRBJ2-7; 7 bases line up with TRBD2. Per the germline V gene, CDR1 is ENHRY and CDR2 is SYGVKD. J lost 7 bases, V lost 3 bases, and 12 bases had no gene match. The CDR3 consists of 15 residues. The CDR3 nucleotides are TGTGCCATCAGTGACCGTAGCGCGGGAGAAGGGGAGCAGTACTTC. Amino acid sequence: CAISDRSAGEGEQYF.

The table lists this clone with a few counts. V usage is TRBV15 and J usage is TRBJ1-2; 8 bases map to TRBD1. Germline CDR1 reads LNHNV; CDR2 reads YYDKDF (reference sequence). The CDR3 contains 14 residues. V dropped 3 bases and J dropped 2; count of bases not matched to a gene: 2. The CDR3 DNA sequence: TGTGCCACCAGCAGGGACAGGGTAAACTATGGCTACACCTTC. This encodes CATSRDRVNYGYTF.

This clone was seen a few times. In the same sample, other DNA sequences code for this CDR3. The V and J genes are TRBV2 and TRBJ2-7; D unresolved. This CDR3 region has 11 residues. Between the trimmed V and J ends, which lost 2 bases and 4 bases, there was a span of 3 bases. Germline V gene sequence: CDR1 SNHLY, CDR2 FYNNEI. As DNA, the CDR3 is TGTGCCAGCAGTGAACTTTACGAGCAGTACTTC. This sequence encodes CASSELYEQYF.

The chain links TRBV14 to TRBJ2-3; 9 nucleotides line up with TRBD2. V gave up 1 base and J gave up 1 base; unmatched junction bases: 0. CDR3 length equals 15 residues. From germline, CDR1 is SGHDN and CDR2 FVKESK. DNA of the CDR3: TGTGCCAGCAGCCAAGGGACTAGCGGCACAGATACGCAGTATTTT. Encoded protein: CASSQGTSGTDTQYF.

This clone was counted only a few times. V usage is TRBV7-9 and J usage is TRBJ1-1; D remains ambiguous. This CDR3 contains 15 residues. The germline V gene encodes CDR1 SEHNR and CDR2 FQNEAQ (reference sequence). V lost 5 bases and J 4 bases, leaving 17 bases between the germline ends. The CDR3 is CASSAAPRFSTEAFF. In nucleotides, the CDR3 is TGTGCCAGCAGCGCTGCCCCACGGTTTAGCACTGAAGCTTTCTTT.

The V gene is TRBV18, the J gene TRBJ2-1; TRBD1 aligns across 7 bases. V lost 3 bases and J lost 4; bases outside the gene matches: 0. Germline values: CDR1 KGHSH, CDR2 LQKENI. The CDR3 contains 13 residues. Here the CDR3 reads CASSPGQYNEQFF. DNA for the CDR3: TGTGCCAGCTCACCGGGACAGTACAATGAGCAGTTCTTC.

The rearrangement uses TRBV7-8 and TRBJ1-4; the match to TRBD1 covers 8 bases. Germline V gene data show CDR1 as SGHVS and CDR2 as FQNEAQ. The trim removed 7 bases at V and 3 bases at J, leaving 13 bases unmatched. The CDR3 has 17 amino acids. The CDR3: CASTQSGQGAANEKLFF. The CDR3 bases are TGTGCCAGCACCCAATCGGGGCAGGGGGCGGCTAATGAAAAACTGTTTTTT.

J is TRBJ2-1 and V is TRBV28; TRBD1 matches 8 bases. The CDR3 loop spans 15 amino acids. CDR1 MDHEN and CDR2 SYDVKM come from the germline V gene. J was trimmed by 8 bases and V by 5 bases; bases with no gene match: 11. Written as DNA, the CDR3 is TGTGCCAGCAGTCGAGACGGTGCGGGACAGGATGAGCAGTTCTTC. Translated, it gives CASSRDGAGQDEQFF.